One sample yielded the 11 T cell receptor beta chains listed below, sequenced in a study of CD8+ T cells in alopecia areata. Sequencing used cDNA as its template, made by extracting RNA and reverse transcribing it. This table comes from immunoSEQ multiplex PCR, and its TCRdb copy is limited to in-frame clones, with some not included. The data show some 170,000 clones, 50% to 75% seen once. Treatment: oral pan-JAK inhibitor, 5-10 mg twice daily. The source was CD4+ T cells sorted from blood, collected between weeks 55 and 65, from a patient treated with tofacitinib. The receptor source for this set is a human donor with alopecia areata.

The chain employs TRBV6-1 and TRBJ1-1; 8 nucleotides align to TRBD1. Unmatched junction bases numbered 5, after V lost 8 bases and J lost 0 bases. The germline gives CDR1 MNHNS, CDR2 SASEGT. CDR3 size: 14 residues. The CDR3 bases are TGTGCCAGCCAGACAGGGGCCTTGAACACTGAAGCTTTCTTT. It encodes CASQTGALNTEAFF.

The J gene is TRBJ1-1, the V gene TRBV5-1; D is unclear. Germline CDR1 is SGHRS and CDR2 is YFSETQ. This CDR3 is 11 amino acids long. With 5 bases removed from V and 5 bases from J, the gap between germline ends came to 7 bases. Here the CDR3 reads CASRGETEAFF. The CDR3 DNA is TGCGCCAGCAGGGGTGAGACTGAAGCTTTCTTT.

This chain links TRBV25-1 with TRBJ1-1; D call uncertain. CDR3 size: 13 residues. Germline V lookup: CDR1 MGHDK, CDR2 SYGVNS. Trimming removed 5 bases from V and 0 bases from J, with 7 bases in between. CDR3 amino acids: CASSSRVNTEAFF. The CDR3 DNA is TGTGCCAGCAGTTCCCGGGTGAACACTGAAGCTTTCTTT.

The rearrangement uses TRBV30 and TRBJ1-1; D is undetermined. CDR3 length equals 13 residues. The V gene lost 2 bases and the J gene lost 4 bases, with 11 bases spanning the gap. Germline V gene sequence: CDR1 GTSNPN, CDR2 SVGIG (reference sequence). The CDR3 here is CAWSRSRITEAFF. DNA of the CDR3: TGTGCCTGGAGTCGAAGTCGGATCACTGAAGCTTTCTTT. Full variable domain (missing parts from reference TRBV30 and TRBJ1-1): SQTIHQWPATLVQPVGSPLSLECTVEGTSNPNLYWYRQAAGRGLQLLFYSVGIGQISSEVPQNLSASRPQDRQFILSSKKLLLSDSGFYLCAWSRSRITEAFFGQGTRLTVV.

CDR3 loop: CSVLQGNYGYTF. CDR3 bases: TGCAGCGTTCTACAGGGTAACTATGGCTACACCTTC. The chain couples TRBV29-1 to TRBJ1-2, with a weak D call TRBD1 (6 bases). The CDR3 spans 12 residues. Per the germline V gene, CDR1 is SQVTM and CDR2 is ANQGSEA. Trimming removed 5 bases at V and 1 base at J, with 8 bases between.

This chain links TRBV2 with TRBJ2-7; no definite D call. Trimming stripped 4 bases from V and 3 bases from J, with 13 bases between. The CDR3 is 14 amino acids. Germline V lookup: CDR1 SNHLY, CDR2 FYNNEI. CDR3 DNA sequence: TGTGCCAGCAGTGGGAACTTTTTCGACTACGAGCAGTACTTC. Protein product: CASSGNFFDYEQYF. Looking up the rest from reference TRBV2 and TRBJ2-7 gives the full variable domain: EPEVTQTPSHQVTQMGQEVILRCVPISNHLYFYWYRQILGQKVEFLVSFYNNEISEKSEIFDDQFSVERPDGSNFTLKIRSTKLEDSAMYFCASSGNFFDYEQYFGPGTRLTVT.

This clone has a single count. The chain joins TRBV19 to TRBJ2-5, with 9 nucleotides matching TRBD1. The germline V gene has CDR1 LNHDA and CDR2 SQIVND (reference sequence). The CDR3 has 15 residues. V trimming: 5 bases; J trimming: 5 bases; junction bases outside the gene matches: 9. The CDR3 loop is CASSLSGTGRETQYF. CDR3 sequence (DNA): TGTGCCAGTAGTCTATCCGGGACAGGGAGGGAGACCCAGTACTTC.

The chain is built from TRBV29-1 and TRBJ2-4, with D unclear. Trimming stripped 2 bases from V and 9 bases from J, with 11 bases between. From germline, CDR1 is SQVTM and CDR2 ANQGSEA. The CDR3 runs to 12 residues. For the CDR3, the DNA is TGCAGCGTTGAATTCGAGACCAGCATTCAGTACTTC. Translated: CSVEFETSIQYF.

This clone was detected a few times. The CDR3 loop reads CASSWTGTTEAFF. The CDR3 region has the DNA TGTGCCAGCAGCTGGACCGGAACTACTGAAGCTTTCTTT. The J gene is TRBJ1-1, the V gene TRBV27; no reliable D call. Trimming removed 6 bases at V and 5 bases at J, with 13 bases between. The V gene's germline CDR1 is MNHEY and CDR2 SMNVEV (reference sequence). This CDR3 spans 13 amino acids.

J is TRBJ2-3 and V is TRBV25-1, with a weak D call TRBD1 (5 bases). The germline V and J ends were trimmed by 4 bases and 3 bases, with 11 bases remaining between them. The germline gives CDR1 MGHDK, CDR2 SYGVNS. The CDR3 covers 14 residues. Written as DNA, the CDR3 is TGTGCCAGCAGTGTTCGGTCAGGGACAGATACGCAGTATTTT. Its protein product is CASSVRSGTDTQYF.

This clone has a handful of counts. V is TRBV13 and J is TRBJ1-1; D is unresolved. Trimming pared 5 bases from V and 0 bases from J, leaving 10 bases between. The CDR3 contains 14 residues. Germline V lookup: CDR1 PRHDT, CDR2 FYEKMQ (reference sequence). CDR3 in DNA: TGTGCCAGCAGCCGAAAGTACATGAACACTGAAGCTTTCTTT. This translates into CASSRKYMNTEAFF.